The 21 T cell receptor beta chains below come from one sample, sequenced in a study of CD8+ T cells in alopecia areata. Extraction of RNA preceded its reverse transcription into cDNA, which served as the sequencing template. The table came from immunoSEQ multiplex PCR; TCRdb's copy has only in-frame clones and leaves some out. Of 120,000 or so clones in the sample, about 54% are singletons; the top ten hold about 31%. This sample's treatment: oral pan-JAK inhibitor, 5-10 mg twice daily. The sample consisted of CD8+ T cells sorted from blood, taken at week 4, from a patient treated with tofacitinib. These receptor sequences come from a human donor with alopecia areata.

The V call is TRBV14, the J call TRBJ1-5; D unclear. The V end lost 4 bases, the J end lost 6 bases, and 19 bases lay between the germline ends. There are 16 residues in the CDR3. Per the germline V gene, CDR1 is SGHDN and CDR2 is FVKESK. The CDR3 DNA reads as TGTGCCAGCAGCCCCACACTTTCCTTATGGGGTCAGCCCCAGCATTTT. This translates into CASSPTLSLWGQPQHF.

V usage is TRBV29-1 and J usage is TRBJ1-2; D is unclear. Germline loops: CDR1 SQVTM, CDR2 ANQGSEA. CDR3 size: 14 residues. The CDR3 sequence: CSALRRGSGGGYTF. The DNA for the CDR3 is TGCAGTGCTCTTCGGAGAGGCTCGGGTGGTGGCTACACCTTC.

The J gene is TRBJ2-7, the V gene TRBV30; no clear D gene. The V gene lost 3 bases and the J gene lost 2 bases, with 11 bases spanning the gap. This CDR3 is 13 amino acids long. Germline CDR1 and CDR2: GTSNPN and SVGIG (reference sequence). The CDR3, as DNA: TGTGCCTGGAGGGACGGCACCCCCTACGAGCAGTACTTC. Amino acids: CAWRDGTPYEQYF.

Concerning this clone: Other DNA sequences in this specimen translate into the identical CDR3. Here the CDR3 reads CASSQDRGVYEQYF. CDR3 DNA sequence: TGCGCCAGCAGCCAAGATCGGGGGGTCTACGAGCAGTACTTC. This sequence joins TRBV4-3 and TRBJ2-7; the match to TRBD2 covers 7 bases. V shed 0 bases and J 3 bases; nucleotides not matched to a gene: 2. The CDR3 is made up of 14 amino acids. CDR1 and CDR2 from the germline V gene are LGHNA and YSLEER.

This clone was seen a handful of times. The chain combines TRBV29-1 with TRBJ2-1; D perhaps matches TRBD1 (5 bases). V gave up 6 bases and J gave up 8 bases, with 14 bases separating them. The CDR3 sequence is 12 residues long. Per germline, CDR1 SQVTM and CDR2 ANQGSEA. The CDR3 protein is CSVLGLSHEQFF. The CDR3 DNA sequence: TGCAGCGTCCTGGGGCTTTCGCATGAGCAGTTCTTC.

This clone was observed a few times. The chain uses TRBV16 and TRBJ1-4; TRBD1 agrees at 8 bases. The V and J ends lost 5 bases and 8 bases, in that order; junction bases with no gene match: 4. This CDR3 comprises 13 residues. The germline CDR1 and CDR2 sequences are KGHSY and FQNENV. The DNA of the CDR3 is TGTGCCAGCAGCAAGACAGGGGTGGAAAAACTGTTTTTT. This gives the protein CASSKTGVEKLFF. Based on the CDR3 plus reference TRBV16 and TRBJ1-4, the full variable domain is GEEVAQTPKHLVRGEGQKAKLYCAPIKGHSYVFWYQQVLKNEFKFLISFQNENVFDETGMPKERFSAKCLPNSPCSLEIQATKLEDSAVYFCASSKTGVEKLFFGSGTQLSVL.

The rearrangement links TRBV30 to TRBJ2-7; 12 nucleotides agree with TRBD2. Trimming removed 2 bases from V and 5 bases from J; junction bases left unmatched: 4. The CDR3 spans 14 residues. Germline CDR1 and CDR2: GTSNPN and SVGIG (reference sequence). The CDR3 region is CAWSQTSGGDEQYF. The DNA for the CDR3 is TGTGCCTGGAGTCAGACTAGCGGGGGTGACGAGCAGTACTTC.

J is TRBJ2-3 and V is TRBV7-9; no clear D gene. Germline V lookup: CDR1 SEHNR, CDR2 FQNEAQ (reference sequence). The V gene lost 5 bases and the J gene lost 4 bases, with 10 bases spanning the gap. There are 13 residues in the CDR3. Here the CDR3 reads CASSPPAADTQYF. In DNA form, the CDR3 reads TGTGCCAGCAGCCCCCCGGCGGCAGATACGCAGTATTTT.

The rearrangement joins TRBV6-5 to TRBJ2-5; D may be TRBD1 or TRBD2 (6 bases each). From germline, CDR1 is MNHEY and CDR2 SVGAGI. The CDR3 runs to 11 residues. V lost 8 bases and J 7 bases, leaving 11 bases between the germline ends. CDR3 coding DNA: TGTGCCAGCGGGGGGCACGGGACCCAGTACTTC. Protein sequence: CASGGHGTQYF.

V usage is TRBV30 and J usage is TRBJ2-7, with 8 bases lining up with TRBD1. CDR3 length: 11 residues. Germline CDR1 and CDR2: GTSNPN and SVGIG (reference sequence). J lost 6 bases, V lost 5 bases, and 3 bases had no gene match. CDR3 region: CAWVQGVEQYF. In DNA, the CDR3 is TGTGCCTGGGTACAGGGGGTCGAGCAGTACTTC.

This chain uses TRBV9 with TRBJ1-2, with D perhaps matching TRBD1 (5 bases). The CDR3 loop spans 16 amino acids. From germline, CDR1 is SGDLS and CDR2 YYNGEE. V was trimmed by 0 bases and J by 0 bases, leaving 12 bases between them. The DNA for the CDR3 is TGTGCCAGCAGCGTAGCTTTAGGGGATGCTAACTATGGCTACACCTTC. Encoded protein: CASSVALGDANYGYTF. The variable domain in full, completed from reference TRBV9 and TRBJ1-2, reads DSGVTQTPKHLITATGQRVTLRCSPRSGDLSVYWYQQSLDQGLQFLIQYYNGEERAKGNILERFSAQQFPDLHSELNLSSLELGDSALYFCASSVALGDANYGYTFGSGTRLTVV.

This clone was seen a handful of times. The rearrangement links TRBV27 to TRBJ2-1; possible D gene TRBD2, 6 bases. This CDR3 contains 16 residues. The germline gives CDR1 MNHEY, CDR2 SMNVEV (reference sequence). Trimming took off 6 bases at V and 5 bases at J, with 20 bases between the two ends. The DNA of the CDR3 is TGTGCCAGCAGAGAGGGAGGACGTCTTCCCGACAATGAGCAGTTCTTC. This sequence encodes CASREGGRLPDNEQFF.

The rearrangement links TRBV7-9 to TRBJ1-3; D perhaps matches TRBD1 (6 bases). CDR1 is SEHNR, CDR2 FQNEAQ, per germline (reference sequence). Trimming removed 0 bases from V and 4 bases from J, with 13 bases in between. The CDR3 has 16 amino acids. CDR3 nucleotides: TGTGCCAGCAGCTTAGCGAGGACGGACAGCGGAAACACCATATATTTT. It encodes CASSLARTDSGNTIYF.

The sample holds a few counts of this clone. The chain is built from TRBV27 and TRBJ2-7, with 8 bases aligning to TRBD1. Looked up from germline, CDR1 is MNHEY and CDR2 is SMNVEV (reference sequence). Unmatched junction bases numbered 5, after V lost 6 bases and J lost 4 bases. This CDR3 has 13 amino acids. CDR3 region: CASRGQDEYEQYF. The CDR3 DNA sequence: TGTGCCAGCAGGGGACAGGATGAGTACGAGCAGTACTTC.

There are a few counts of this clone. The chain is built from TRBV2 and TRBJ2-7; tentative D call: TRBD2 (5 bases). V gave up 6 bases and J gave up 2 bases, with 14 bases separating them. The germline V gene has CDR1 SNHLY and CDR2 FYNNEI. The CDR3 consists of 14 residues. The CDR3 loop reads CASSPRDSPYEQYF. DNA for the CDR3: TGTGCCAGCAGCCCCCGGGATTCCCCCTACGAGCAGTACTTC.

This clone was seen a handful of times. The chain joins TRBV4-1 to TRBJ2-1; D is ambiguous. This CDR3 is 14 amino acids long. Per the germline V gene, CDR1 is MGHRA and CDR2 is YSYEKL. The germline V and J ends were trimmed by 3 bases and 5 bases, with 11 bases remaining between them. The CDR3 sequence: CASSHEVVHNEQFF. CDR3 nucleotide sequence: TGCGCCAGCAGCCATGAGGTAGTACACAATGAGCAGTTCTTC.

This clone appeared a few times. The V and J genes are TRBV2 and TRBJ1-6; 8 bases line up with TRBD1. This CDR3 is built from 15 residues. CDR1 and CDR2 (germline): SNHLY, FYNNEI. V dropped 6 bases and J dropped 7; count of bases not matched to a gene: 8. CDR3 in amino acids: CASRETGTGNSPLHF. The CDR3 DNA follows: TGTGCCAGCAGGGAAACCGGGACAGGCAATTCACCCCTCCACTTT.

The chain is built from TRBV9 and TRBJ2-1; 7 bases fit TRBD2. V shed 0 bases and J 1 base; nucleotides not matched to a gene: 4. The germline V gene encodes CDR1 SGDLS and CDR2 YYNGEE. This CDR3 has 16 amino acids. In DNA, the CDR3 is TGTGCCAGCAGCGTAGAGACTAGCCATTCCTACAATGAGCAGTTCTTC. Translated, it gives CASSVETSHSYNEQFF.

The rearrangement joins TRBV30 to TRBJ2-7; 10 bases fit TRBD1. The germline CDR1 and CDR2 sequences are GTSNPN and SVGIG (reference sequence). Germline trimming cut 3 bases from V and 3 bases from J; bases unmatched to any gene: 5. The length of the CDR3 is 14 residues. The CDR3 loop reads CAWSPGQGFYEQYF. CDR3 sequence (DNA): TGTGCCTGGAGCCCGGGACAGGGGTTCTACGAGCAGTACTTC.

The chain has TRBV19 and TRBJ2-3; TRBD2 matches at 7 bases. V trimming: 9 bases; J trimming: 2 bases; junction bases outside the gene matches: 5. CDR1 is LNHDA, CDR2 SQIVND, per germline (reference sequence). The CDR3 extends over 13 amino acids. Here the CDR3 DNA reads TGTGCCAGCCGGGGACTATCCACAGATACGCAGTATTTT. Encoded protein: CASRGLSTDTQYF.

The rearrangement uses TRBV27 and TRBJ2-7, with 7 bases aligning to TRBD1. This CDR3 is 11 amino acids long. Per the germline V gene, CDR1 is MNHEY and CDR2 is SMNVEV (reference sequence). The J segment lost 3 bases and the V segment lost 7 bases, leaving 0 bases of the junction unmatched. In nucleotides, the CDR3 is TGTGCCAGCACAGGGGGCTACGAGCAGTACTTC. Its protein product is CASTGGYEQYF.